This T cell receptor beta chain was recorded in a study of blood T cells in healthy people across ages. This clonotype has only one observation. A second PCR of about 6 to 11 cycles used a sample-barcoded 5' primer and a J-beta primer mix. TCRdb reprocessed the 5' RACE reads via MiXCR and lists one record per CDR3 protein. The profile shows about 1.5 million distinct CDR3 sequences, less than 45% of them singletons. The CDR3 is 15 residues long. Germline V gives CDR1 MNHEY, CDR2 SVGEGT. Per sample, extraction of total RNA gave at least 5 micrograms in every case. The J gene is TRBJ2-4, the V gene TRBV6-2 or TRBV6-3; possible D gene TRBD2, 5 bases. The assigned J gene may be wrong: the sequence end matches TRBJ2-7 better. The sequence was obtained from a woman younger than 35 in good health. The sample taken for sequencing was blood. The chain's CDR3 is CASSYSSAPSYEQYF. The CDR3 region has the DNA TGTGCCAGCAGTTACTCTAGCGCACCTTCCTACGAGCAGTACTTC.